This TCR beta chain was profiled in a study of T cell repertoires in cytomegalovirus infection. Looking at the study overall: Selected CMV epitopes included recently identified HLA-C-restricted ones as well as well-studied HLA-B-restricted ones.

General observations from the study: There were HLA-C-restricted CMV-specific TCR beta clonotypes dominating the ex vivo response. Adding up the frequency of public TCR beta families identified people who carried CMV plus the relevant HLA.

A single record per CDR3 protein comes from TCRdb applying MiXCR to the reads. Of about 330,000 distinct CDR3 sequences detected, about 35% appear once; the ten largest clones hold approximately 13%. This CDR3 has 13 residues. V lost 3 bases, J lost 8 bases, and 11 bases lay in between. Germline CDR1 and CDR2: SGHTA and FQGTGA. This clonotype came up many times. Its target is not known. Material: cultured PBMCs, obtained from culture after CMV antigen stimulation. The clonotype comes from a human donor in good health (CMV status not recorded). Some clones in this sample may be carry-over from other donors' samples. The V gene is TRBV7-3, the J gene TRBJ2-1; possibly TRBD2 for D (6 bases). DNA of the CDR3: TGTGCCAGCAGCTTTAATGGGGAGGATGAGCAGTTCTTC. Translation: CASSFNGEDEQFF.